The TCR beta chain under discussion was sequenced for a study of patients and donors after allogeneic stem cell transplantation. CDR1 and CDR2 from the germline V gene are GTSNPN and SVGIG (reference sequence). The CDR3 runs 14 residues. Deletions cut 1 base from V and 2 bases from J, with 8 bases between. TCRdb reprocessed the RT-PCR reads via MiXCR and lists one record per CDR3 protein. The profile covers approximately 430,000 distinct CDR3 sequences, with around 15% appearing a single time and less than 8% taken by the ten largest. The receptor comes from a human donor who was either an allogeneic HSCT recipient or a stem cell or donor lymphocyte infusion donor (not recorded which). It is not recorded whose cells these are; they may come from a transplant donor. This sequence joins TRBV30 and TRBJ2-2; D remains ambiguous. The sequencing input was blood, either unsorted or a sorted T cell fraction (not recorded which). The CDR3 loop is CAWSEGSNTGELFF. In nucleotides, the CDR3 is TGTGCCTGGAGTGAAGGGTCCAACACCGGGGAGCTGTTTTTT.